This paragraph reports one T cell receptor (beta chain). Its antigen is unidentified. This sample is drawn from a study of PD-L1 blockade in urothelial cancer. Study results and caveats: Tumor-associated clones in blood expanded more at 3 weeks in durable-benefit patients.

PCRs were each spiked with synthetic TCR analog templates. Sequenced by immunoSEQ multiplex PCR; TCRdb stores in-frame clones only, minus some. Of about 84,000 clones in the sample, 82% were seen once. CDR1 and CDR2 (germline): LGHNA, YSLEER. Between the trimmed V and J ends, which lost 3 bases and 8 bases, there was a span of 25 bases. This CDR3 is built from 17 residues. The source was PBMCs, collected around atezolizumab (anti-PD-L1) treatment. This clonotype was sampled from a man between 65 and 85 years old with urothelial cancer. The chain combines TRBV4-3 with TRBJ1-2; possibly TRBD1 for D (6 bases). The CDR3 sequence: CASSQHREGALMKGYTF. The DNA for the CDR3 is TGCGCCAGCAGCCAGCACAGGGAGGGAGCCCTGATGAAAGGCTACACCTTC.